The clone carrying this T cell receptor beta chain showed up just a few times. Its target is unknown. From germline, CDR1 is SGHTA and CDR2 FQGNSA. V lost 5 bases and J lost 7; bases outside the gene matches: 5. The CDR3 sequence is 12 residues long. This entry comes from a study of T-cell memory formation after mild COVID-19. Study context: Largely donor-specific TCR clusters were found. Findings and limits, study-wide: CD8+ contracting clones occupied EMRA, while CD4+ ones occupied mainly CM and EM.

Libraries for TCRalpha and TCRbeta carried sample barcodes and unique molecular identifiers via 5'RACE. One entry per CDR3 protein, called by TCRdb with MiXCR from the 5' RACE reads. The sample carries 350,000 to 500,000 distinct CDR3 sequences, more than 20% recorded once. The source of this sequence is an adult woman who had mild COVID-19 (a few samples of this study predate the infection). Cell type and time point are not known. The chain couples TRBV7-2 to TRBJ2-7, with TRBD1 matching over 7 bases. Sequences were obtained from PBMCs or a T cell subset sorted from them (not recorded which). This CDR3 reads CASSRETGEQYF. The CDR3 DNA follows: TGTGCCAGCAGCAGAGAGACAGGGGAGCAGTACTTC.